This T cell receptor (beta chain) appears in the sequencing data of a study of cytomegalovirus exposure and HLA in healthy donors. Method: immunoSEQ multiplex PCR; TCRdb's copy keeps in-frame clones and lacks some. The table shows about 120,000 clones, with about 91% occurring only once. The study's findings and limits: First-cohort TCR clusters tended to co-occur in the 130 or so validation repertoires, a later analysis found. In vitro assays verified that a few CMV-associated chains recognized CMV antigens specifically. Altogether, some 170 TCR beta chains were recorded as cytomegalovirus-associated.

Only a few counts were recorded for this clone. The antigen remains undetermined. V was clipped by 1 base and J by 0 bases; unmatched bases: 6. This CDR3 has 16 amino acids. CDR1 is SGDLS and CDR2 is YYNGEE in the germline V gene. The V gene is TRBV9, the J gene TRBJ2-7; 8 bases map to TRBD2. Material: PBMCs. The sequence came from a man aged 18-30 years in good health and CMV-seronegative. CDR3 region: CASSVRAGAPSYEQYF. CDR3 DNA sequence: TGTGCCAGCAGCGTACGAGCGGGAGCCCCCTCCTACGAGCAGTACTTC. Full variable domain (remainder filled in from reference TRBV9 and TRBJ2-7): DSGVTQTPKHLITATGQRVTLRCSPRSGDLSVYWYQQSLDQGLQFLIQYYNGEERAKGNILERFSAQQFPDLHSELNLSSLELGDSALYFCASSVRAGAPSYEQYFGPGTRLTVT.